A single T cell receptor (beta chain) is shown here with its context. Participant ages covered about 18 to 89 years across some 25 US areas. The sample is drawn from a study of blood T cell repertoires in COVID-19. V gave up 4 bases and J gave up 4 bases; unmatched junction bases: 5. The CDR3 is 15 amino acids. The germline CDR1 and CDR2 sequences are SGHTA and FQGNSA. As handled by the study authors: Reference gene primer amplification gave estimated nucleated cell counts. Sequenced by immunoSEQ multiplex PCR; TCRdb stores in-frame clones only, minus some. V, J and clone size were drawn from that table, and D and trimming were deduced from the DNA. The data hold 250,000 or so clones, with 91% observed a single time.

The clonotype was recovered from a man aged 35 to 55 who had been exposed to COVID-19. Sequencing was carried out using PBMCs or T cells enriched from blood (not recorded which). The gene calls are TRBV7-2 and TRBJ1-4; 8 bases align to TRBD1. The CDR3 bases are TGTGCCAGCAGCTCAACAGGGGGATATAATGAAAAACTGTTTTTT. This translates into CASSSTGGYNEKLFF.